Presented here are 15 T cell receptor beta chains from one specimen sequenced in a study of response to subunit inactivated influenza vaccine. TCRdb called the RT-PCR reads again in MiXCR, with one record for every CDR3 protein. The sample holds roughly 520,000 distinct CDR3 sequences, roughly 23% seen once. This specimen was CD4+ T cells sorted from PBMCs, taken more than 4 days after vaccination. Every receptor here comes from a man aged 45-60 years who received an inactivated influenza vaccine.

This clonotype occurred a few times. This chain connects TRBV20-1 to TRBJ2-6; TRBD1 matches at 8 bases. The CDR3 contains 17 residues. V lost 6 bases to trimming and J lost 0 bases; unmatched junction nucleotides: 10. CDR1 is DFQATT and CDR2 is SNEGSKA in the germline V gene (reference sequence). The DNA for the CDR3 is TGCAGTGCCCCCGACAGGGGTTCCGCCTCTGGGGCCAACGTCCTGACTTTC. This translates into CSAPDRGSASGANVLTF.

The chain carries TRBV7-2 and TRBJ1-6; 8 bases align to TRBD1. Germline V gene sequence: CDR1 SGHTA, CDR2 FQGNSA. The ends lost 5 bases at V and 7 bases at J; junction bases unmatched: 7. This CDR3 is built from 15 residues. This CDR3 is CASSPRTGNNSPLHF. CDR3 sequence (DNA): TGTGCCAGCAGCCCTCGGACAGGGAACAATTCACCCCTCCACTTT.

This clonotype was counted many times. V usage is TRBV5-1 and J usage is TRBJ2-1; 7 positions match TRBD2. The length of the CDR3 is 15 residues. Germline trimming cut 4 bases from V and 3 bases from J; bases unmatched to any gene: 7. Looked up from germline, CDR1 is SGHRS and CDR2 is YFSETQ. The DNA for the CDR3 is TGCGCCAGCAGCCGGGGAGGGAATGACTACAATGAGCAGTTCTTC. Protein: CASSRGGNDYNEQFF.

The sample holds many counts of this clonotype. The CDR3 nucleotides read TGTGCCAGCAGGGACGGACTACAGCCCTACAATGAGCAGTTCTTC. It codes for CASRDGLQPYNEQFF. V and J are TRBV27 and TRBJ2-1, with D possibly being TRBD2 (6 bases). Germline V CDR1 and CDR2: MNHEY, SMNVEV (reference sequence). Trimming removed 6 bases at V and 2 bases at J, with 14 bases between. This CDR3 comprises 15 residues.

This clonotype occurred many times. V usage is TRBV5-1 and J usage is TRBJ1-6; 10 bases line up with TRBD1. V was clipped by 2 bases and J by 9 bases; unmatched bases: 8. Germline assignment: CDR1 SGHRS and CDR2 YFSETQ. The CDR3 consists of 16 residues. CDR3 DNA sequence: TGCGCCAGCAGCTTTTCCGGGACAGGGGTATCTTCACCCCTCCACTTT. Translating gives CASSFSGTGVSSPLHF.

This chain connects TRBV7-2 to TRBJ2-1; no reliable D call. Trimming removed 5 bases from V and 0 bases from J, with 14 bases in between. Germline V gene sequence: CDR1 SGHTA, CDR2 FQGNSA. This CDR3 comprises 16 residues. CDR3 loop: CASSPVAVSSYNEQFF. The CDR3 bases are TGTGCCAGCAGCCCAGTGGCCGTAAGCTCCTACAATGAGCAGTTCTTC.

This clonotype was detected ten times or more. The chain couples TRBV6-5 to TRBJ1-6, with 8 bases matching TRBD1. CDR3 length: 15 amino acids. Germline V gene sequence: CDR1 MNHEY, CDR2 SVGAGI. The V gene end was trimmed by 2 bases and the J gene end by 6 bases; junction bases not matched to a gene: 3. In DNA form, the CDR3 reads TGTGCCAGCAGTTACCGACAGGGGATTAATTCACCCCTCCACTTT. Translated: CASSYRQGINSPLHF.

The chain recombines TRBV20-1 with TRBJ2-7; the D is unclear. CDR1 DFQATT and CDR2 SNEGSKA come from the germline V gene (reference sequence). The CDR3 totals 14 residues. Trimming cost V 2 bases and J 2 bases, with 13 bases left between them. The CDR3 sequence: CSARMAERTYEQYF. In nucleotides, the CDR3 is TGCAGTGCTAGAATGGCGGAAAGGACCTACGAGCAGTACTTC.

The chain combines TRBV6-5 with TRBJ2-1; the D call may be TRBD1 or TRBD2 (5 bases each). Trimming removed 7 bases from V and 9 bases from J, with 19 bases in between. Germline V CDR1 and CDR2: MNHEY, SVGAGI. CDR3 length equals 14 residues. DNA of the CDR3: TGTGCCAGCAATTCGGGACCCAGTTACGGTGAGCAGTTCTTC. Its translation: CASNSGPSYGEQFF.

The rearrangement uses TRBV15 and TRBJ2-7; D remains ambiguous. Germline V gene data show CDR1 as LNHNV and CDR2 as YYDKDF (reference sequence). The CDR3 sequence is 13 residues long. V lost 2 bases and J 3 bases, leaving 8 bases between the germline ends. The CDR3: CATSRLKGYEQYF. The DNA of the CDR3 is TGTGCCACCAGCAGACTTAAGGGCTACGAGCAGTACTTC.

Regarding this clonotype: Its ends do not fully match the called genes, so a read error is possible. The rearrangement links TRBV12-3 or TRBV12-4 to TRBJ1-2; D remains ambiguous. CDR3 length: 13 residues. CDR3 in DNA: TGTGCCAGCAGTTTAGGACATCTACGAGGCTACACCTTT. Residues: CASSLGHLRGYTF.

V and J are TRBV4-3 and TRBJ1-2; TRBD1 aligns across 7 bases. V lost 1 base to trimming and J lost 2 bases; unmatched junction nucleotides: 4. There are 15 residues in the CDR3. Germline loops: CDR1 LGHNA, CDR2 YSLEER. CDR3: CASSQARTGNYGYTF. In nucleotides, the CDR3 is TGCGCCAGCAGCCAAGCTCGGACAGGCAACTATGGCTACACCTTC.

The chain is built from TRBV2 and TRBJ2-7, with D possibly matching TRBD1 (6 bases). The CDR3 runs 16 residues. Germline CDR1 and CDR2: SNHLY and FYNNEI. Trimming left V 3 bases short and J 4 bases short, with 19 bases between. CDR3 nucleotide sequence: TGTGCCAGCAGTGATACAGGGATCAGCGTCGTTTACGAGCAGTACTTC. Protein sequence: CASSDTGISVVYEQYF.

This clonotype was counted between two and nine times. The chain links TRBV20-1 to TRBJ2-3, with a possible D match to TRBD2 (6 bases). The germline gives CDR1 DFQATT, CDR2 SNEGSKA (reference sequence). CDR3 length: 14 residues. V lost 5 bases and J 0 bases, leaving 12 bases between the germline ends. CDR3 sequence reads: CSAGGSTSTDTQYF. DNA of the CDR3: TGCAGTGCTGGGGGGTCAACTAGCACAGATACGCAGTATTTT.

V usage is TRBV6-5 and J usage is TRBJ2-7; 12 bases map to TRBD2. Trimming at V came to 1 base and at J to 6 bases, leaving 1 base not matched to a gene. The CDR3 is made up of 14 amino acids. Germline assignment: CDR1 MNHEY and CDR2 SVGAGI. The CDR3 sequence: CASSYLLAGGEQYF. The CDR3, as DNA: TGTGCCAGCAGTTACTTACTAGCGGGAGGCGAGCAGTACTTC.